The present entry profiles one T cell receptor beta chain with its context. The specificity of this receptor is unknown. No much larger clone exists at a distance of one base, and base qualities are not known. This record comes from a study of post-analysis software for immune sequencing data (dated by TCRdb to about 2015). Looking at the study overall: The recorded disease courses included relapsing-remitting, secondary progressive and progressive-relapsing multiple sclerosis, and some patients had no subtype annotation. Patient repertoires were compared against ten to eleven previously published healthy control repertoires from donors aged roughly 6 to 28 years. A subset of samples was prepared in parallel using single-end sample barcoding, then pooled and co-amplified after Illumina adapter ligation.

What the authors observed across the whole study: Significantly higher frequencies in patients than in controls were found for roughly 5 TRBV segments, including TRBV5-6, TRBV5-1 and TRBV20-1. When samples were clustered directly using the F measure, samples prepared in the same batch co-clustered strongly, which prompted a batch-effect correction. Compared with controls, multiple sclerosis patients had significantly lower normalized Chao1 diversity, a finding suggesting substantial peripheral T-cell clonal expansion. The multiple sclerosis patient group was slightly younger than the control group.

To demonstrate the VDJtools post-analysis software, the study profiled TCR beta repertoires from the peripheral blood of around 13 young patients with multiple sclerosis. The multiple sclerosis patients were children and adolescents between about 6 and 16 years of age. Via the germline V gene (reference sequence), CDR1 is DFQATT and CDR2 SNEGSKA. The CDR3 runs 12 amino acids, cysteine and phenylalanine included. Only CDR3 DNA remains: 36 bases, in frame from the first base. Library construction relied on PCR. Instrument used: Illumina HiSeq 2500. To reduce PCR and sequencing biases, unique molecular identifiers were incorporated into the TCR beta cDNA libraries. Some 500,000 cDNA molecules were obtained per 1 to 10 million input T cells, so each molecule approximated one T cell. The same protocol used for the earlier healthy control dataset was applied to prepare and sequence the patient libraries. Samples belonging to the same batch were prepared together, multiplexed and sequenced on a shared HiSeq lane. From the authors' description of their analysis: MIGEC handled the raw barcoded reads, throwing out single-read molecular identifier groups before consensus assembly and CDR3 extraction. Clonotype tables were post-analysed with VDJtools, normalizing diversity by down-sampling all datasets to the smallest sample size. In repertoire overlap clustering, CDR3 amino acid sequences, but not nucleotide sequences, were matched to correct batch-related cross-sample contamination. Clones were called with MiXCR by TCRdb after fastp trimmed the public reads at Q25, and only in-frame beta chains were retained. Rows are combined by CDR3 protein, so each entry shows the most common genes and DNA. The V and J calls were determined by TCRdb, not by the authors. The sample table holds some 240,000 distinct CDR3 sequences, of which less than 40% were seen once. 4% to 5.5% of the sample rests with the top ten.

The rearrangement joined TRBV20-1 to TRBJ2-7; the D match is possibly TRBD1 or TRBD2, with 6 bases aligned in each. The J call may be incorrect, as the DNA end agrees better with TRBJ2-5. Sequencing used blood. The TCR was taken from a girl between 5 and 17 years old with multiple sclerosis. The DNA sequence is TGCAGTGCTAGGTGGGGGGCGGAGACCCAGTACTTC. Its translation is CSARWGAETQYF.